This T cell receptor (beta chain) was observed in a study of neoadjuvant anti-PD-1 for oral cavity cancer. Study summary: Nivolumab at 3 mg/kg was mostly given biweekly, three to four doses, pre-surgery.

General study findings and limits: PBMC Gini-index clonality exceeded responders' in non-responders post-nivolumab.

V trimming: 4 bases; J trimming: 9 bases; junction bases outside the gene matches: 2. Germline CDR1 and CDR2: SGHRS and YFSETQ. The CDR3 has 14 amino acids. About this clone: Its cognate antigen is unknown. Other DNA sequences in the same sample also yield this CDR3.

Blood libraries mostly used approximately 450 ng genomic DNA, six replicates each. Libraries were prepared by immunoSEQ multiplex PCR; TCRdb keeps only in-frame clonotypes and omits some of them. The repertoire has 80,000 to 95,000 clones, about 84% of them found once; the top ten carry roughly 3%. Stage II-IVA oral cavity squamous cell carcinoma was new and untreated by systemic or radiation therapy. The gene calls are TRBV5-1 and TRBJ2-1; 15 nucleotides agree with TRBD2. The sequences come from PBMCs, collected before nivolumab (anti-PD-1) treatment. This sequence was found in a person aged 35-80 years with oral cavity squamous cell carcinoma. For the CDR3, the DNA is TGCGCCAGCAGCCCGGGACTAGCGGGAGGTGAGCAGTTCTTC. It translates to CASSPGLAGGEQFF.